Sequencing of this TCR beta chain was carried out in a study of Ad26.COV2.S vaccination and SARS-CoV-2 variants. In the study overall: Donor was one of the participants in the Ad26.COV2.S arm of the COV1001 trial. Points from the study as a whole: For non-spike TCRs, breadth in vaccine recipients resembled that in placebo recipients.

Profiled with immunoSEQ multiplex PCR; TCRdb holds only in-frame clones, not every one. This sample has approximately 350,000 clones, with roughly four fifths found just once. Treatment noted: around 19 received Ad26.COV2.S at low or high dose, single or two shots; 5 received placebo; per-sample allocation not given. Following the first vaccine or placebo injection, samples were taken on day 63. An Ad26 vector was used to express Wuhan-strain SARS-CoV-2 spike as the vaccine. The V end lost 4 bases, the J end lost 1 base, and 8 bases lay between the germline ends. The CDR3 covers 15 residues. CDR1 is MNHEY and CDR2 is SVGAGI in the germline V gene. As for this clone: Its antigen is not known.

The rearrangement links TRBV6-5 to TRBJ2-6, with D hard to call. This sample comprised peripheral blood, obtained in a trial of Ad26.COV2.S vaccine versus placebo. The receptor comes from a person aged 18 to 59 who received the Ad26.COV2.S COVID-19 vaccine or a placebo. CDR3 DNA: TGTGCCAGCAGTTTTCGAGGTTCTGGGGCCAACGTCCTGACTTTC. Protein sequence: CASSFRGSGANVLTF.